This T cell receptor beta chain was observed in a study of blood T cell repertoires in COVID-19. On the study more broadly: Some COVID-19 samples were acute and others convalescent; all came from the United States, Italy and Spain. PBMCs, B-cell-depleted T cells, or T cells provided the cDNA or gDNA that made up the material.

Enrolled during active infection, Seattle patients were then followed longitudinally. Methods used by the authors: Amplifying reference gene primers gave estimates of nucleated cell counts. Produced via immunoSEQ multiplex PCR; TCRdb's table is partial and in-frame only. From that table come the V and J calls and clone size; the DNA was used to work out D and trimming. Among 250,000 to 300,000 clones listed, 85% to 90% were seen once. Input material: peripheral blood. The TCR comes from a woman in her 30s with COVID-19, enrolled during active disease.

For the CDR3, the DNA is TGTGCCAGCACGACACGCGGGGGGGCCGGGGAGACCCAGTACTTC. It codes for CASTTRGGAGETQYF. The chain has TRBV7-2 and TRBJ2-5, with 9 bases fitting TRBD2. V trimming: 7 bases; J trimming: 5 bases; junction bases outside the gene matches: 11. Germline V gene sequence: CDR1 SGHTA, CDR2 FQGNSA. The CDR3 loop spans 15 amino acids.